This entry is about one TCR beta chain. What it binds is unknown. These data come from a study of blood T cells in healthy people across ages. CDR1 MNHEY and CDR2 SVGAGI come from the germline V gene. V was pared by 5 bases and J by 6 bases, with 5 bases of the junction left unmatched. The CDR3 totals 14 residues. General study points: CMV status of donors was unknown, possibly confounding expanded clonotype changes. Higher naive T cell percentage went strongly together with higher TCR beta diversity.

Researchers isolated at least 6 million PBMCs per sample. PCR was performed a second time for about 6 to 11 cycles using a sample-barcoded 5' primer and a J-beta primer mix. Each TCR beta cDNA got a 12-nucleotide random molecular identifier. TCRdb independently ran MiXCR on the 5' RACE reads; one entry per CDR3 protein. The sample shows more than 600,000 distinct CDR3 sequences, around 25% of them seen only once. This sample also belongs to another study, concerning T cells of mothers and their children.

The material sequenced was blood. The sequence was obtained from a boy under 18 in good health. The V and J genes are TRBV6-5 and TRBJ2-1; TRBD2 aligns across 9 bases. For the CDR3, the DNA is TGTGCCAGCAGTAGCGGGGGGACACCCAATGAGCAGTTCTTC. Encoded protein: CASSSGGTPNEQFF.